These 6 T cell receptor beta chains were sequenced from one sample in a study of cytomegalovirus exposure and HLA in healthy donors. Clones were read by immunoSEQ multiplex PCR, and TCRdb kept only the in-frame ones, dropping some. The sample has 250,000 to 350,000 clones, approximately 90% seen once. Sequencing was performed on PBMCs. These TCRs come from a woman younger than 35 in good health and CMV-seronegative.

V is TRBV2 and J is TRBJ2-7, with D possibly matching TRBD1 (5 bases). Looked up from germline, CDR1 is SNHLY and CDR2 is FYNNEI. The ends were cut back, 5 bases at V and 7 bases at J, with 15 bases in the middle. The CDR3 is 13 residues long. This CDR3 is CASSRQGMREQYF. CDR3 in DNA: TGTGCCAGCAGTCGTCAGGGAATGAGGGAGCAGTACTTC.

The CDR3 spells CASSVSRTYEQYF. The CDR3 nucleotides read TGTGCCAGCAGTGTTAGCCGAACCTACGAGCAGTACTTC. The chain links TRBV6-1 to TRBJ2-7; D unresolved. The CDR3 totals 13 residues. V was clipped by 4 bases and J by 2 bases, with 9 bases between them. Germline V gene lookup returns CDR1 MNHNS and CDR2 SASEGT.

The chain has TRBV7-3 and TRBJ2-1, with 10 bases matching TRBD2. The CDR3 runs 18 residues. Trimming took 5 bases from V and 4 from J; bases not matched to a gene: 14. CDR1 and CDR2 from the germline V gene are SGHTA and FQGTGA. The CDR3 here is CASSPGVAGGPFYNEQFF. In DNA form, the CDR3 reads TGTGCCAGCAGCCCCGGAGTAGCGGGAGGCCCTTTTTACAATGAGCAGTTCTTC.

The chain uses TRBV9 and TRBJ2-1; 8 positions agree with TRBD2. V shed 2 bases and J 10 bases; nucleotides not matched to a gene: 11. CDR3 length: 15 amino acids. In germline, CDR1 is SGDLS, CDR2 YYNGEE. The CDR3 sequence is CASSVAAGEAGEQFF. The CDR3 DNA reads TGTGCCAGCAGCGTGGCAGCGGGAGAGGCAGGGGAGCAGTTCTTC.

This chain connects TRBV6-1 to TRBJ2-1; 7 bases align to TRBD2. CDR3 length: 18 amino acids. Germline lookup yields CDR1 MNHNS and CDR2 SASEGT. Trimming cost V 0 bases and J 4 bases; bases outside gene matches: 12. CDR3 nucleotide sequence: TGTGCCAGCAGTGAAGCGCTGTTGGGGGGGACTCTTTACAATGAGCAGTTCTTC. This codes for CASSEALLGGTLYNEQFF.

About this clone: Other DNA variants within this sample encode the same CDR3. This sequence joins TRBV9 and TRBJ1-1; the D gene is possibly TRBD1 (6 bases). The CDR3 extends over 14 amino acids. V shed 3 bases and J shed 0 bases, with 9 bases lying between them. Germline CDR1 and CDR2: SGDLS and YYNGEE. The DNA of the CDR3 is TGTGCCAGCAGCGGCGGACAGTTGAACACTGAAGCTTTCTTT. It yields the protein CASSGGQLNTEAFF.